This record looks at one T cell receptor beta chain sequence and its context. The sample comes from a study of CD8 T cells in Susac syndrome. The V end was cut by 0 bases, the J end by 0 bases, with 0 bases between. CDR3 length: 13 amino acids. Germline V gene lookup returns CDR1 MGHDK and CDR2 SYGVNS. TEMRA cells were FACS-enriched, and CD8+ and CD4+ T cells were isolated negatively. Random-hexamer reverse transcription was applied to about 0.45 to 1 ug RNA. TCR beta CDR3 was amplified by immunoSEQ multiplex PCR. This amplification extended across 54 Vbeta and 13 Jbeta segments. TCRdb itself ran the immunoSEQ multiplex PCR reads through MiXCR, one entry per CDR3 protein. The sample comprises roughly 120,000 distinct CDR3 sequences, about 93% of which are singletons, and more than 0.09% rests with the top ten.

V usage is TRBV25-1 and J usage is TRBJ1-3; no clear D gene. Specimen: CD4+ T cells from PBMCs. This TCR was sampled from a human donor in good health. In DNA form, the CDR3 reads TGTGCCAGCAGTGAATACTCTGGAAACACCATATATTTT. Translating it yields CASSEYSGNTIYF.